The 17 T cell receptor beta chains below all came from one sample that was sequenced in a study of beta chain features in type 1 diabetes (dated by TCRdb to 2016 to 2018). The library was made by the immunoSEQ multiplex PCR assay. All of the isolated RNA was reverse transcribed with the High Capacity cDNA Reverse Transcription Kit, so expressed TCRB transcripts were sequenced. Entries here come from immuneACCESS through TCRdb and include only in-frame sequences with V and J called. Some clones fail to appear in such tables; in the studies checked, an unresolved V gene covers under half of the shortfall, and the cause of the remainder is unknown. Here the sample has approximately 600,000 clones; around 12% occur a single time. The ten largest clones take up 0.09% to 0.15% of the sample. Their recognized antigens are unknown. Overall study results and their limits: Type 1 diabetes patients showed a moderate but significant shortening of TCRB CDR3 length in all four CD4+ subsets.

Sequenced material: naive CD4+ T cells from blood. The sample's cell subset or site label is to be understood as: true naive CD4+ T cells. These receptors all stem from a man younger than 45 with type 1 diabetes.

The chain uses TRBV7-2 and TRBJ2-7; TRBD1 matches 8 bases. The germline V gene encodes CDR1 SGHTA and CDR2 FQGNSA. After removal of 2 bases from V and 7 bases from J, the junction contained 4 bases not matched to a gene. This CDR3 is 13 amino acids long. CDR3 amino acids: CASSLRTGREQYF. The CDR3 DNA sequence: TGTGCCAGCAGCTTAAGGACAGGGAGAGAGCAGTACTTC.

The chain is built from TRBV6-5 and TRBJ2-7, with TRBD2 identical over 12 bases. The CDR3 has 15 residues. With V trimmed by 6 bases and J by 4 bases, 7 bases remained unmatched. Germline V lookup: CDR1 MNHEY, CDR2 SVGAGI. The chain's CDR3 is CASSQTSGGSYEQYF. The CDR3 DNA reads TGTGCCAGCAGCCAGACTAGCGGGGGAAGTTACGAGCAGTACTTC.

This chain uses TRBV6-1 with TRBJ2-5, with 7 bases identical to TRBD1. This CDR3 spans 14 amino acids. Germline assignment: CDR1 MNHNS and CDR2 SASEGT. V dropped 6 bases and J dropped 2; count of bases not matched to a gene: 6. CDR3 coding DNA: TGTGCCAGCAGATTGGACAGGAATCAAGAGACCCAGTACTTC. Protein: CASRLDRNQETQYF.

V is TRBV5-1 and J is TRBJ2-5; possible D gene TRBD2, 5 bases. Germline-derived CDR1 and CDR2 are SGHRS and YFSETQ. There are 16 residues in the CDR3. V was shortened by 3 bases and J by 2 bases, with 17 bases between the two germline ends. This CDR3 is CASSSTASRLQETQYF. CDR3 DNA: TGCGCCAGCAGCTCCACAGCCTCCCGACTACAAGAGACCCAGTACTTC.

This clone was seen a handful of times. The chain links TRBV2 to TRBJ2-5; TRBD2 matches at 8 bases. Germline V gene lookup returns CDR1 SNHLY and CDR2 FYNNEI. The CDR3 sequence is 14 residues long. Trimming cost V 8 bases and J 5 bases; bases outside gene matches: 10. In DNA form, the CDR3 reads TGTGCCAGCTTTTGGCGGGGGGCCGGCGAGACCCAGTACTTC. Its protein product is CASFWRGAGETQYF.

The rearrangement uses TRBV6-5 and TRBJ1-6, with a tentative D call TRBD1 (5 bases). Trimming took 0 bases from V and 6 from J, leaving 12 bases between them. Per germline, CDR1 MNHEY and CDR2 SVGAGI. The CDR3 extends over 16 amino acids. CDR3 loop: CASSYSGLMSNSPLHF. The CDR3, as DNA: TGTGCCAGCAGTTACTCGGGACTAATGTCTAATTCACCCCTCCACTTT.

In its sample, this clone was seen many times. The chain employs TRBV28 and TRBJ2-6; TRBD2 is a possible D gene (6 bases). The CDR3 spans 15 residues. Trimming left V 10 bases short and J 0 bases short, with 13 bases between. From germline, CDR1 is MDHEN and CDR2 SYDVKM. CDR3 nucleotide sequence: TGTGCCACCTCGGCGGGGTCCTCTGGGGCCAACGTCCTGACTTTC. Encoded protein: CATSAGSSGANVLTF.

V is TRBV7-2 and J is TRBJ2-3; D may be TRBD2 (5 bases). CDR1 and CDR2 (germline): SGHTA, FQGNSA. The CDR3 is 14 residues long. The V and J ends lost 5 bases and 4 bases respectively, with 13 bases between them. The CDR3 spells CASSVRGSADTQYF. The CDR3 region has the DNA TGTGCCAGCAGCGTCAGAGGTAGCGCAGATACGCAGTATTTT.

The chain uses TRBV4-2 and TRBJ2-1, with D unresolved. Germline CDR1 reads LGHNA; CDR2 reads YNFKEQ. With 0 bases removed from V and 2 bases from J, the gap between germline ends came to 17 bases. The CDR3 is 18 residues long. The CDR3 is CASSQDLRTLLPYNEQFF. CDR3 DNA sequence: TGTGCCAGCAGCCAAGATCTAAGGACCCTCCTTCCCTACAATGAGCAGTTCTTC.

This rearrangement joins TRBV9 to TRBJ2-3; TRBD1 is a possible D gene (5 bases). The germline V gene encodes CDR1 SGDLS and CDR2 YYNGEE. This CDR3 region has 14 residues. Trimming took off 0 bases at V and 7 bases at J, with 12 bases between the two ends. The CDR3 spells CASSVDTGANTQYF. CDR3 DNA: TGTGCCAGCAGCGTAGACACAGGAGCAAATACGCAGTATTTT.

The table lists this clone with a few counts. This rearrangement joins TRBV9 to TRBJ1-2; tentatively, D is TRBD1 (6 bases). V was trimmed by 1 base and J by 4 bases, leaving 11 bases between them. CDR1 SGDLS and CDR2 YYNGEE come from the germline V gene. This CDR3 comprises 14 residues. DNA of the CDR3: TGTGCCAGCAGCGTAATTGGGGGGGCCTATGGCTACACCTTC. Translating it yields CASSVIGGAYGYTF.

This rearrangement joins TRBV29-1 to TRBJ1-1; 9 bases line up with TRBD1. Looked up from germline, CDR1 is SQVTM and CDR2 is ANQGSEA. This CDR3 has 17 residues. The V gene end was trimmed by 3 bases and the J gene end by 4 bases; junction bases not matched to a gene: 15. The CDR3 spells CSVDRLQGASRFTEAFF. CDR3 in DNA: TGCAGCGTTGATAGGCTACAGGGGGCGAGTAGGTTCACTGAAGCTTTCTTT.

V usage is TRBV29-1 and J usage is TRBJ1-1; D not certain. Deletions cut 7 bases from V and 4 bases from J, with 16 bases between. Germline-derived CDR1 and CDR2 are SQVTM and ANQGSEA. There are 13 residues in the CDR3. The CDR3 spells CSATRRQGTEAFF. The CDR3 nucleotides read TGCAGCGCCACCCGGCGGCAAGGCACTGAAGCTTTCTTT.

This clone was counted a few times. The chain uses TRBV28 and TRBJ1-4; 8 bases map to TRBD1. CDR1 and CDR2 from the germline V gene are MDHEN and SYDVKM. After removal of 6 bases from V and 8 bases from J, the junction contained 8 bases not matched to a gene. The CDR3 contains 14 residues. This chain's CDR3 is CASRTTWTGEKLFF. The CDR3 DNA reads TGTGCCAGCAGGACCACCTGGACAGGGGAAAAACTGTTTTTT. The variable domain in full, completed from reference TRBV28 and TRBJ1-4, reads DVKVTQSSRYLVKRTGEKVFLECVQDMDHENMFWYRQDPGLGLRLIYFSYDVKMKEKGDIPEGYSVSREKKERFSLILESASTNQTSMYLCASRTTWTGEKLFFGSGTQLSVL.

This chain links TRBV10-3 with TRBJ1-5; D gene unclear. The CDR3 loop spans 12 amino acids. The V gene's germline CDR1 is ENHRY and CDR2 SYGVKD. The germline V and J ends were trimmed by 6 bases and 6 bases, with 9 bases remaining between them. CDR3 amino acids: CAIRITGQPQHF. The CDR3 coding sequence is TGTGCCATCAGAATTACCGGTCAGCCCCAGCATTTT.

This rearrangement joins TRBV5-1 to TRBJ2-3; 7 bases align to TRBD2. Germline V lookup: CDR1 SGHRS, CDR2 YFSETQ. This CDR3 is 14 amino acids long. V dropped 2 bases and J dropped 1; count of bases not matched to a gene: 1. The CDR3 coding sequence is TGCGCCAGCAGCTTCCTAGCGGGCACAGATACGCAGTATTTT. It translates to CASSFLAGTDTQYF. Drawing the rest from reference TRBV5-1 and TRBJ2-3, the complete variable domain is KAGVTQTPRYLIKTRGQQVTLSCSPISGHRSVSWYQQTPGQGLQFLFEYFSETQRNKGNFPGRFSGRQFSNSRSEMNVSTLELGDSALYLCASSFLAGTDTQYFGPGTRLTVL.

Only a few counts were recorded for this clone. V usage is TRBV19 and J usage is TRBJ1-5, with unresolved D. CDR1 and CDR2 from the germline V gene are LNHDA and SQIVND (reference sequence). CDR3 length: 17 residues. The germline V and J ends were trimmed by 2 bases and 0 bases, with 14 bases remaining between them. The CDR3: CASSIRHGVYSNQPQHF. The CDR3 nucleotides read TGTGCCAGTAGTATACGACATGGGGTATATAGCAATCAGCCCCAGCATTTT.